Sequencing of this T cell receptor (beta chain) was carried out in a study of blood T cells in healthy people across ages. The CDR3 contains 13 residues. CDR1 SGHTA and CDR2 FQGNSA come from the germline V gene. Between the trimmed V and J ends, which lost 3 bases and 3 bases, there was a span of 8 bases. Study findings and constraints: Among T cells, TCR beta diversity per million cells dropped roughly linearly as age rose.

Together with a sample-barcoded 5' primer, a J-beta primer mix was included in a second PCR lasting roughly 6 to 12 cycles. TCRdb re-analysed the 5' RACE reads in MiXCR, keeping a single row per CDR3 protein. The sample has 800,000 to 950,000 distinct CDR3 sequences, 29% seen once. Donors each provided roughly 10 milliliters of peripheral blood. Isolation yielded PBMCs, at least 7 million per sample, in every case. This clonotype occurred many times. Antigen specificity is unknown. This sample was shared with a second study, whose subject was T cells of mothers and their children. Per that study: A few healthy Caucasian mothers and their six children were the donors.

V usage is TRBV7-2 and J usage is TRBJ2-5; D possibly corresponds to TRBD1 (6 bases). Material: blood. This TCR came from a woman aged 40-49 years in good health. This chain's CDR3 is CASSLDRKETQYF. CDR3 DNA: TGTGCCAGCAGCTTGGACAGAAAAGAGACCCAGTACTTC.